This T cell receptor beta chain was sequenced for a study of blood T cell repertoires in COVID-19. V was pared by 9 bases and J by 0 bases, with 10 bases between. The CDR3 loop spans 13 amino acids. Generated by immunoSEQ multiplex PCR, the TCRdb table keeps only in-frame clones and is missing some. This table has fewer than 150,000 clones, almost 90% appearing once. This sequence joins TRBV12-3 or TRBV12-4 and TRBJ2-3; D remains ambiguous. Material: peripheral blood. The receptor comes from a man aged 45-60 years with active or convalescent COVID-19. The CDR3 DNA sequence: TGTGCCAGTCGATCAGCGAGCACAGATACGCAGTATTTT. This sequence encodes CASRSASTDTQYF.